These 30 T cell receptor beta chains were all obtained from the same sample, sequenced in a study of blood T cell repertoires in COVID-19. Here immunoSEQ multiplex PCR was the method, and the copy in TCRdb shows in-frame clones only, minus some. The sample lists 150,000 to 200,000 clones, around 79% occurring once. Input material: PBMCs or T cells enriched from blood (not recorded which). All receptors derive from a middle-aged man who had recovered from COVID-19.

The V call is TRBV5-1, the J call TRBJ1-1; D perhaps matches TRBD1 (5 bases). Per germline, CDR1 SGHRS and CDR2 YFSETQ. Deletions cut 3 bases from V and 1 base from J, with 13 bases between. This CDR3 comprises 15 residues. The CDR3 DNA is TGCGCCAGCAGCTCGGGGGACTTTGCGAACACTGAAGCTTTCTTT. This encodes CASSSGDFANTEAFF.

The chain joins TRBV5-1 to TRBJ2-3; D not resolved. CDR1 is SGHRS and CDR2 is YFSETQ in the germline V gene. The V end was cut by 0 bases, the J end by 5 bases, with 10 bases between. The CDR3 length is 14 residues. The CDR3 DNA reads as TGCGCCAGCAGCTTGGGGGCCTCCTTAGATACGCAGTATTTT. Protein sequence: CASSLGASLDTQYF.

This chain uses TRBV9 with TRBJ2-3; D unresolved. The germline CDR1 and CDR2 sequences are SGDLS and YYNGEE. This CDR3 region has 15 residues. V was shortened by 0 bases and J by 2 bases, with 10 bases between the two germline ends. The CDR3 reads CASSVVDSPTDTQYF. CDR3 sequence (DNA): TGTGCCAGCAGCGTAGTAGACTCCCCCACAGATACGCAGTATTTT.

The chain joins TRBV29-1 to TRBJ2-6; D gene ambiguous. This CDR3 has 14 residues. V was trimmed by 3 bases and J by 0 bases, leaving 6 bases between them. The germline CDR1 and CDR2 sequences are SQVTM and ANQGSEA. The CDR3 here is CSVEELSGANVLTF. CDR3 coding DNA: TGCAGCGTTGAGGAGCTCTCTGGGGCCAACGTCCTGACTTTC.

The CDR3 bases are TGTGCGTCTAGCGGGAGCTCCTACAATGAGCAGTTCTTC. This codes for CASSGSSYNEQFF. This chain connects TRBV7-2 to TRBJ2-1; 10 nucleotides line up with TRBD2. In germline, CDR1 is SGHTA, CDR2 FQGNSA. The CDR3 length is 13 residues.

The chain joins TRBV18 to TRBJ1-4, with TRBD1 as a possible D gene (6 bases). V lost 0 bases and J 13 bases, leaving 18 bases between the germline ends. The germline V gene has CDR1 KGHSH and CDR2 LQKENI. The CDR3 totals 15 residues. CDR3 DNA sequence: TGTGCCAGCTCACCACCGAGTGAGGGGGGGATATCACTGTTTTTT. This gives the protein CASSPPSEGGISLFF. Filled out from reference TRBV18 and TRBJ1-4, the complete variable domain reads NAGVMQNPRHLVRRRGQEARLRCSPMKGHSHVYWYRQLPEEGLKFMVYLQKENIIDESGMPKERFSAEFPKEGPSILRIQQVVRGDSAAYFCASSPPSEGGISLFFGSGTQLSVL.

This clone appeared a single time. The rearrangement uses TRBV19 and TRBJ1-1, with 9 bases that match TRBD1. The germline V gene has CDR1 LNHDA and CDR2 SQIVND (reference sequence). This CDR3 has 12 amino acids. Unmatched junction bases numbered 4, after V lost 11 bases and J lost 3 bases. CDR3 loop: CASRDRDTEAFF. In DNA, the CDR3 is TGTGCCTCCCGGGACAGGGACACTGAAGCTTTCTTT.

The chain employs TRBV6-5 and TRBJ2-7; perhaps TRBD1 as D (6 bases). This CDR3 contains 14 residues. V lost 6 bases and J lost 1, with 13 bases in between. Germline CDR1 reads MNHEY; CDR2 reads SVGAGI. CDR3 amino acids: CASRKTGTSYEQYF. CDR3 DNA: TGTGCCAGCAGGAAGACAGGAACGTCCTACGAGCAGTACTTC.

The CDR3: CASNTGKDGYTF. Here the CDR3 DNA reads TGTGCCAGCAATACGGGAAAGGATGGCTACACCTTC. V and J are TRBV6-5 and TRBJ1-2; D uncertain. The germline V gene encodes CDR1 MNHEY and CDR2 SVGAGI. V was pared by 7 bases and J by 6 bases, with 12 bases between. The CDR3 is 12 residues long.

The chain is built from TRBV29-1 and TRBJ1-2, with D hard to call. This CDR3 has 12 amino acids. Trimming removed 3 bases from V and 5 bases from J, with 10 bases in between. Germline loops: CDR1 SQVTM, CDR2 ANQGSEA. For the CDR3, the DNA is TGCAGCGTTGAGTTGCCCGGGTATGGCTACACCTTC. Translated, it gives CSVELPGYGYTF.

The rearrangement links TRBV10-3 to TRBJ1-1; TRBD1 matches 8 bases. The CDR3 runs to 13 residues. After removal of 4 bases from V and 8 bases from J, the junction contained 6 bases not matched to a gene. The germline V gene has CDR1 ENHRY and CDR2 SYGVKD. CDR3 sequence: CAISAGQGGEAFF. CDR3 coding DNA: TGTGCCATCAGTGCCGGACAGGGCGGAGAAGCTTTCTTT.

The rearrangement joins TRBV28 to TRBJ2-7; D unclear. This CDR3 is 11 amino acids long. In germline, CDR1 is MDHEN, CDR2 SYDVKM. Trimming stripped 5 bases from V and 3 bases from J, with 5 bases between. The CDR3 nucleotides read TGTGCCAGCAGTGCGGACTACGAGCAGTACTTC. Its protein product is CASSADYEQYF.

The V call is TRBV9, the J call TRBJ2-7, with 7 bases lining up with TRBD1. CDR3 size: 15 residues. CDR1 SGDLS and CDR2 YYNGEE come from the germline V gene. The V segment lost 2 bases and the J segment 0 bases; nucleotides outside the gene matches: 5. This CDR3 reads CASSVTGESSYEQYF. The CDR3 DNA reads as TGTGCCAGCAGCGTTACAGGGGAGAGCTCCTACGAGCAGTACTTC. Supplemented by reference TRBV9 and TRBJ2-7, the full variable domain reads DSGVTQTPKHLITATGQRVTLRCSPRSGDLSVYWYQQSLDQGLQFLIQYYNGEERAKGNILERFSAQQFPDLHSELNLSSLELGDSALYFCASSVTGESSYEQYFGPGTRLTVT.

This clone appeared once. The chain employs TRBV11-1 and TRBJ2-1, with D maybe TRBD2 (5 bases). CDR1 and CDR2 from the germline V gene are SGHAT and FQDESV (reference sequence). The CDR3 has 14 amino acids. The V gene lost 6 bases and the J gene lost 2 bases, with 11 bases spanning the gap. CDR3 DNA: TGTGCCAGCAGTACCTACGGGACCTACAATGAGCAGTTCTTC. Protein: CASSTYGTYNEQFF. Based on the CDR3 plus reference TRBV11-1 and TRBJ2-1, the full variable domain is EAEVAQSPRYKITEKSQAVAFWCDPISGHATLYWYRQILGQGPELLVQFQDESVVDDSQLPKDRFSAERLKGVDSTLKIQPAELGDSAMYLCASSTYGTYNEQFFGPGTRLTVL.

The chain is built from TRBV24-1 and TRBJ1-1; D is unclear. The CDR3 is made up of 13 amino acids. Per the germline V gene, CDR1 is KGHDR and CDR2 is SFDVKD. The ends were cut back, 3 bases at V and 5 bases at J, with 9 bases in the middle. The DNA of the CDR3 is TGTGCCACCAGTGATGCCGGTGAGACTGAAGCTTTCTTT. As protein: CATSDAGETEAFF.

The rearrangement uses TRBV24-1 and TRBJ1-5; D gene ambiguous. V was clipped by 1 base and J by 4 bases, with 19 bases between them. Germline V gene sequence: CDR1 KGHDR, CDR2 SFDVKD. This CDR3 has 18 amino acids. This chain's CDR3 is CATSDFRLLRGGNQPQHF. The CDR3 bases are TGTGCCACCAGTGATTTCCGACTGCTTCGGGGTGGGAATCAGCCCCAGCATTTT.

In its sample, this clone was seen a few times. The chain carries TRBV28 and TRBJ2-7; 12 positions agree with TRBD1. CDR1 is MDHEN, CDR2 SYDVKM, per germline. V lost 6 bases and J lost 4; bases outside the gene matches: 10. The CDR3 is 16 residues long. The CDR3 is CASSRIGTGGGYEQYF. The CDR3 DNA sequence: TGTGCCAGCAGCCGAATTGGGACAGGGGGCGGGTACGAGCAGTACTTC. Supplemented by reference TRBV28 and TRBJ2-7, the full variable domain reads DVKVTQSSRYLVKRTGEKVFLECVQDMDHENMFWYRQDPGLGLRLIYFSYDVKMKEKGDIPEGYSVSREKKERFSLILESASTNQTSMYLCASSRIGTGGGYEQYFGPGTRLTVT.

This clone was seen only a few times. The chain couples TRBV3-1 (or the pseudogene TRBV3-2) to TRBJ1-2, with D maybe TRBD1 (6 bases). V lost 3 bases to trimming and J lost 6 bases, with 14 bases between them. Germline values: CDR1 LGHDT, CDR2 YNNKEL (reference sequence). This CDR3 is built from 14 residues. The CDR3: CASSHPGHGDGYTF. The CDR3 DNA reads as TGTGCCAGCAGCCACCCGGGACACGGGGATGGCTACACCTTC.

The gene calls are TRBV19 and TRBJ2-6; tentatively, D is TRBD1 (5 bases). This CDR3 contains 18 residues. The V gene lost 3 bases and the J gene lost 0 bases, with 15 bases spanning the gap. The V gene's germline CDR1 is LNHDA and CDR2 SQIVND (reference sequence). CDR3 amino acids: CASSMSGMSDSGANVLTF. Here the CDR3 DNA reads TGTGCCAGTAGTATGTCAGGGATGTCGGACTCTGGGGCCAACGTCCTGACTTTC.

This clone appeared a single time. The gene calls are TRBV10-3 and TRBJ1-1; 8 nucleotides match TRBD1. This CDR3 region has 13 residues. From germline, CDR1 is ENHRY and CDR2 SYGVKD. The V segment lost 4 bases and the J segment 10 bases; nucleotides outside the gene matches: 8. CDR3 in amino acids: CAISGAGGVRAFF. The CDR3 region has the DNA TGTGCCATCAGTGGAGCAGGGGGCGTTCGAGCTTTCTTT.

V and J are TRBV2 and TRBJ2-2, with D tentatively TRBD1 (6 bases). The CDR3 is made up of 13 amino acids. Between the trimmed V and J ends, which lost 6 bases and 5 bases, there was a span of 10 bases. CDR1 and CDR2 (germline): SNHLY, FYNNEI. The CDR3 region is CASSEQGTGELFF. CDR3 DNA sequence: TGTGCCAGCAGCGAACAGGGAACCGGGGAGCTGTTTTTT.

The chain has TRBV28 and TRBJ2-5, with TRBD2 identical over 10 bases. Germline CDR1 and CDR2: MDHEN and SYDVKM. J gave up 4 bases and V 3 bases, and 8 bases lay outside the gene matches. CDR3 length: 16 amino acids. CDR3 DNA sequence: TGTGCCAGCAGTTTGCGCCTAGCGGGAGCTCGAGAGACCCAGTACTTC. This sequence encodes CASSLRLAGARETQYF.

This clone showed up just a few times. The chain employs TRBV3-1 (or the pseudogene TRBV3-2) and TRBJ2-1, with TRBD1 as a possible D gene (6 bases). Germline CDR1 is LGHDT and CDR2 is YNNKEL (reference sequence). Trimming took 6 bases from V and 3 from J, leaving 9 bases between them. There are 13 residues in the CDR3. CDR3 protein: CASSKGGYNEQFF. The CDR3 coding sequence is TGTGCCAGCAGTAAAGGGGGCTACAATGAGCAGTTCTTC.

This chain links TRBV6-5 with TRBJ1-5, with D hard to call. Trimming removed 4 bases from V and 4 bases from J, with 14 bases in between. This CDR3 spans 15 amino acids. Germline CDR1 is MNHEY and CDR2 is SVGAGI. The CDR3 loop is CASSSSGILNQPQHF. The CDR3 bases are TGTGCCAGCAGTTCGTCCGGGATCCTGAATCAGCCCCAGCATTTT.

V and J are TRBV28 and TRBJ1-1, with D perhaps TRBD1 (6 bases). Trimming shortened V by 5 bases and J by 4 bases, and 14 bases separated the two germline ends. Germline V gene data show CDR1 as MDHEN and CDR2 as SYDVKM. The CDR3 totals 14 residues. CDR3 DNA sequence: TGTGCCAGCAGTGCCTGGGGGGGCGGCACTGAAGCTTTCTTT. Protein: CASSAWGGGTEAFF.

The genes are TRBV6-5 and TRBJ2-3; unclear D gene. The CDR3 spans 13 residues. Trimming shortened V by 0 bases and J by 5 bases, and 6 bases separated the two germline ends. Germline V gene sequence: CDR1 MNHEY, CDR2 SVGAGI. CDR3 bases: TGTGCCAGCAGTTACTCGAGGATAGATACGCAGTATTTT. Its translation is CASSYSRIDTQYF.

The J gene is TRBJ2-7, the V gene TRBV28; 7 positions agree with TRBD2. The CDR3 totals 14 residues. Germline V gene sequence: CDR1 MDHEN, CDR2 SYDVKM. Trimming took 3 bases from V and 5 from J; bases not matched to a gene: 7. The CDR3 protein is CASSLEREVDEQYF. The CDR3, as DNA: TGTGCCAGCAGTTTGGAACGGGAGGTCGACGAGCAGTACTTC.

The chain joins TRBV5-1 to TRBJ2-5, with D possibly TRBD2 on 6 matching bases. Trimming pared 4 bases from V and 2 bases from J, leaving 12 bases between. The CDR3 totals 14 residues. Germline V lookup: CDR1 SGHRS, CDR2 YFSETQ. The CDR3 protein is CASSPGTEQETQYF. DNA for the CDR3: TGCGCCAGCAGCCCCGGGACTGAACAAGAGACCCAGTACTTC.

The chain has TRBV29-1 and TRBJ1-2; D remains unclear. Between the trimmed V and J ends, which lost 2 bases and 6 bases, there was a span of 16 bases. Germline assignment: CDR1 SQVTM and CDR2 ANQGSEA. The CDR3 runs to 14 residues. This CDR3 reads CSVEMAYRGNGYTF. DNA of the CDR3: TGCAGCGTTGAAATGGCGTACCGCGGCAATGGCTACACCTTC.

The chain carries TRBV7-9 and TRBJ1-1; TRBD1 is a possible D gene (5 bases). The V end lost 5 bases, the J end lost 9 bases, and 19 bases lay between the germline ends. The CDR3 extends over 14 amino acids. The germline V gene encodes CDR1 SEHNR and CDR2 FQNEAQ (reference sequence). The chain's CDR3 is CASSRKKTELKAFF. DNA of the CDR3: TGTGCCAGCAGCCGAAAAAAGACAGAGCTAAAAGCTTTCTTT.